The rows below give T cell receptor beta chains drawn from one sample of a study of blood T cell repertoires in COVID-19. The method was immunoSEQ multiplex PCR; TCRdb's version includes in-frame clones alone and lacks a portion of them. Among 20,000 to 30,000 clones listed, 80% to 90% were seen once. The sequencing input was peripheral blood. All receptors come from a human donor in a cohort sampled during active COVID-19. The CDR3 runs from the conserved cysteine through the conserved F or W. D genes are given only for firm matches. Expanded clones are given a class, and other clones once, few, many or no size at all.

clone_size,v_call,d_call,j_call,cdr3_nt,cdr3_aa
once,TRBV2,NA,TRBJ1-4,TGTGCCAGCAGTCCCAGGGGCGCGAATGAAAAACTGTTTTTT,CASSPRGANEKLFF
once,TRBV6-5,TRBD1,TRBJ1-4,TGTGCCAGCCGGGACAGGGTCGCAACTAATGAAAAACTGTTTTTT,CASRDRVATNEKLFF
NA,TRBV5-1,TRBD2,TRBJ2-3,TGCGCCAGCAGCGAAGGACTAGCGGGACCGAGCACAGATACGCAGTATTTT,CASSEGLAGPSTDTQYF
NA,TRBV10-3,TRBD1,TRBJ1-1,TGTGCCATCAGGCCGACAGGGGGGGACACTGAAGCTTTCTTT,CAIRPTGGDTEAFF
NA,TRBV19,TRBD2,TRBJ2-1,TGTGCCAGTAGTCCTGCGGGACTAGCGGGAGGGGGGAATGAGCAGTTCTTC,CASSPAGLAGGGNEQFF
NA,TRBV3-1/TRBV3-2,NA,TRBJ1-1,TGTGCCAGCAGCCAAGTTAGTGACAGTAACTCCAACACTGAAGCTTTCTTT,CASSQVSDSNSNTEAFF
NA,TRBV10-3,NA,TRBJ2-5,TGTGCCATCAGTCAAACAGGGACGGAGACCCCCTACTTC,CAISQTGTETPYF
medium-sized,TRBV6-5,NA,TRBJ2-1,TGTGCCAGCAGCTTAGGGAGAGTCAATGAGCAGTTCTTC,CASSLGRVNEQFF
NA,TRBV4-1,TRBD1,TRBJ1-3,TGCGCCAGCAGCCAAGGACAGGGCGGGTACTCTGGAAACACCATATATTTT,CASSQGQGGYSGNTIYF
NA,TRBV7-7,TRBD1,TRBJ2-2,TGTGCCAGCAGCTTAAGAGCAGGGGGGAACACCGGGGAGCTGTTTTTT,CASSLRAGGNTGELFF
NA,TRBV5-1,TRBD2,TRBJ2-1,TGCGCCAGCAGCTTACCCGGGACTAGCGGGAGGAATGAGCAGTTCTTC,CASSLPGTSGRNEQFF
NA,TRBV5-5,NA,TRBJ1-5,TGTGCCAGCAGCTTAACGCCGACAGGCCTCAATCAGCCCCAGCATTTT,CASSLTPTGLNQPQHF
NA,TRBV27,NA,TRBJ2-1,TGTGCCAGCAAACTATCGGACAGCTCCTACAATGAGCAGTTCTTC,CASKLSDSSYNEQFF
NA,TRBV7-9,NA,TRBJ1-1,TGTGCCAGCAGGCCACGGGAGAACACTGAAGCTTTCTTT,CASRPRENTEAFF
NA,TRBV5-1,TRBD1,TRBJ2-7,TGCGCCAGCAGCTCGCACCACTCCGGGACAGGGGATCGTTCCTACGAGCAGTACTTC,CASSSHHSGTGDRSYEQYF
once,TRBV27,TRBD1,TRBJ2-7,TGTGCCAGCAGAAATGGACAGGGGGGCTCCTACGAGCAGTACTTC,CASRNGQGGSYEQYF
once,TRBV6-5,TRBD1,TRBJ2-7,TGTGCCAGCAACGGACAGGGCTACGAGCAGTACTTC,CASNGQGYEQYF
few,TRBV7-9,TRBD1,TRBJ2-3,TGTGCCAGCAGTTTGGACAGGTCTAGCACAGATACGCAGTATTTT,CASSLDRSSTDTQYF
NA,TRBV2,NA,TRBJ1-6,TGTGCCAGCAGTGTCGGGGGAGTTCTTTCACCCCTCCACTTT,CASSVGGVLSPLHF
NA,TRBV6-1,NA,TRBJ2-1,TGTGCCAGCAGTGATCCCTCTTATGGAGCTGTCTACAATGAGCAGTTCTTC,CASSDPSYGAVYNEQFF
few,TRBV7-9,TRBD2,TRBJ2-7,TGTGCCAGCAGCTTTACTAGCGGGCTTAGACCCTACGAGCAGTACTTC,CASSFTSGLRPYEQYF
few,TRBV11-2,TRBD2,TRBJ2-1,TGTGCCAGCAGCTTAGTTCACTCGACTAGCGGGAGGAGAAGTGAGCAGTTCTTC,CASSLVHSTSGRRSEQFF
once,TRBV30,TRBD1,TRBJ2-5,TGTGCCTGGGGACAGGGGCAAGAGACCCAGTACTTC,CAWGQGQETQYF
NA,TRBV10-1,TRBD1,TRBJ2-3,TGCGCCAGCTCGGGACAGTACACAGATACGCAGTATTTT,CASSGQYTDTQYF
NA,TRBV9,NA,TRBJ1-3,TGTGCCAGCAGCGTAGGGGGAGACGGAAACACCATATATTTT,CASSVGGDGNTIYF
NA,TRBV5-4,TRBD2,TRBJ2-7,TGTGCCAGCAGCATGAGTGCTAGCGGGAGCTACGAGCAGTACTTC,CASSMSASGSYEQYF
NA,TRBV27,NA,TRBJ2-2,TGTGCCAGCAGTTTATCGGGCTATAACACCGGGGAGCTGTTTTTT,CASSLSGYNTGELFF
NA,TRBV6-1,TRBD1,TRBJ1-2,TGTGCCAGCAGTGAAGTCTACGGGACAGGGGGACCTGGCTACACCTTC,CASSEVYGTGGPGYTF
few,TRBV7-9,NA,TRBJ1-5,TGTGCCAGCAGCTTAGACAGCCTCAATCAGCCCCAGCATTTT,CASSLDSLNQPQHF
NA,TRBV9,NA,TRBJ1-1,TGTGCCAGCAGCGTGGCCCTCTGGGGGCCAAACACTGAAGCTTTCTTT,CASSVALWGPNTEAFF
NA,TRBV5-1,TRBD1,TRBJ2-5,TGCGCCAGCAGCTTGGGGGGACAGGGGGCTATAGAGACCCAGTACTTC,CASSLGGQGAIETQYF
NA,TRBV2,TRBD1,TRBJ1-4,TGTGCCAGCAGTAAACAGGGGTCTAATGAAAAACTGTTTTTT,CASSKQGSNEKLFF
NA,TRBV5-1,TRBD2,TRBJ2-5,TGCGCCAGCAGCTTGGAACTAGCGGGGGGGTTTCGGAAGACCCAGTACTTC,CASSLELAGGFRKTQYF
NA,TRBV5-5,NA,TRBJ1-1,TGTGCCAGCAGCGTATCGCGATGGGCAGCGAACACTGAAGCTTTCTTT,CASSVSRWAANTEAFF
NA,TRBV6-4,TRBD2,TRBJ2-1,TGTGCCAGCAGTGACTCAAAAATCTTGCGGCGGGGGGAAAGAGAGCAGTTCTTC,CASSDSKILRRGEREQFF
NA,TRBV6-4,NA,TRBJ2-5,TGTGCCAGCAGTGTAGAGGCGGGAGAGACCCAGTACTTC,CASSVEAGETQYF
NA,TRBV15,NA,TRBJ2-2,TGTGCCACCAGCAGCGGACACCGCAACACCGGGGAGCTGTTTTTT,CATSSGHRNTGELFF
NA,TRBV6-1,NA,TRBJ1-3,TGTGCCAGCAGTGACAACCTATTGAGGAACTCTGGAAACACCATATATTTT,CASSDNLLRNSGNTIYF
once,TRBV7-2,NA,TRBJ1-5,TGTGCCAGCAGCTTAGAAGGAACGTCAGGGCGGTGGCTCCAGCATTTT,CASSLEGTSGRWLQHF
NA,TRBV6-1,NA,TRBJ1-2,TGTGCCAGCAGTGAAGCATGGCAGGTTTTTGGCTACACCTTC,CASSEAWQVFGYTF
NA,TRBV6-5,TRBD1,TRBJ2-7,TGTGCCAGCAGTTCCCCCCCGGGACAGACGACCTACGAGCAGTACTTC,CASSSPPGQTTYEQYF
NA,TRBV29-1,TRBD1,TRBJ2-7,TGCAGCGTTGTTAACAGGGGATGGCAGTACTTC,CSVVNRGWQYF
NA,TRBV7-3,TRBD1,TRBJ1-4,TGTGCCAGCAGCCTAGGACAGGGTGAAAAACTGTTTTTT,CASSLGQGEKLFF